This T cell receptor (beta chain) emerged from a study of blood T cell repertoires in COVID-19. Remarks on this clone: An end of the junction differs from the germline gene, which may be a read error.

There are 11 residues in the CDR3. Under the authors' procedure: Quantification of nucleated cells was approximated via reference gene primer amplification. Clones were read by immunoSEQ multiplex PCR, and TCRdb kept only the in-frame ones, dropping some. V, J and clone size reflect that table, while D and trimming were determined from the DNA. Of roughly 300,000 clones listed, approximately 92% are singletons. In terms of age and location, participants ranged from roughly 18 to 100 years and lived in approximately 26 US areas. Cohorts were assigned according to the clinical history that participants reported. Recovered status applied to Cohort 3 donors who had two consecutive negative PCRs. It also applied to those with clearance or with symptom resolution.

This clonotype was sampled from a woman in her 30s who had recovered from COVID-19. This chain uses TRBV12-3 or TRBV12-4 with TRBJ2-7; D is perhaps TRBD2 (5 bases). The sequenced sample was PBMCs or T cells enriched from blood (not recorded which). The CDR3 here is CASSLSGGEHF. The CDR3 DNA reads TGTGCCAGCAGCTTGTCCGGAGGAGAGCACTTC.